This T cell receptor beta chain was identified during a study of cytomegalovirus exposure and HLA in healthy donors. The trim removed 2 bases at V and 12 bases at J, leaving 7 bases unmatched. The CDR3 contains 12 residues. The PCR ran on 60 Vbeta and 13 Jbeta primers. Clones were read by immunoSEQ multiplex PCR, and TCRdb kept only the in-frame ones, dropping some. The sample contains approximately 200,000 clones, 83% of which appear only once. The receptor comes from a girl aged 10 to 17 in good health and CMV-seronegative. The gene calls are TRBV5-3 and TRBJ1-1; 7 bases are a match to TRBD1. TRBV5-3 is identified as an open reading frame with a role that is uncertain. The sequenced sample was PBMCs. The CDR3 region has the DNA TGTGCCAGAAGCTTATACTCAGGGGGATCTTTCTTT. Translation: CARSLYSGGSFF.